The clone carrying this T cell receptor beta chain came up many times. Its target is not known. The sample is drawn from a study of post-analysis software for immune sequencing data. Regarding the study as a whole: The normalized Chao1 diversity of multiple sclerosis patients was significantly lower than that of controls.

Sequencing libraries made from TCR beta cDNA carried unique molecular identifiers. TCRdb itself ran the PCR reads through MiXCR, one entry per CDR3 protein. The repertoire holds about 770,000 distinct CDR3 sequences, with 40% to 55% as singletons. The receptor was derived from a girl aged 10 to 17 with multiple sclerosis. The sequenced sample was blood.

CDR3 bases: TGTGCCAGCAGCCCCGGGACAGGGCTGACCTACGAGCAGTACTTC. Translation: CASSPGTGLTYEQYF. The chain has TRBV7-8 and TRBJ2-7, with 9 nucleotides matching TRBD1. After removal of 5 bases from V and 2 bases from J, the junction contained 7 bases not matched to a gene. The length of the CDR3 is 15 residues. From germline, CDR1 is SGHVS and CDR2 FQNEAQ.